This TCR beta chain was identified in a study of blood T cell repertoires in COVID-19. Across the study: Spain, Italy and the United States supplied samples that represented acute and convalescent COVID-19. T cells, B-cell-depleted T cells, or PBMCs supplied cDNA or gDNA.

Followed over time, Seattle patients had been enrolled while infection was active. The germline V gene has CDR1 LGHDT and CDR2 YNNKEL (reference sequence). The CDR3 is 16 residues long. Per the study methods: Nucleated cell number was recorded as an estimate derived from reference gene primer amplification. TCRdb's copy holds only in-frame clones and misses some; the assay was immunoSEQ multiplex PCR. V and J calls and clone size come straight from that table; D and trimming were deduced from the DNA. Of some 240,000 clones listed, 65% to 90% were seen once; the top ten hold approximately 2.4%. In the case of this clone: The junction departs from the called germline gene at one end, perhaps through a read error.

The receptor comes from a woman aged 65 to 85 with COVID-19, enrolled during active disease. This sequence joins TRBV3-1 (or the pseudogene TRBV3-2) and TRBJ1-2; 8 bases map to TRBD1. The source material was peripheral blood. The CDR3 reads CASSQHYGQGVFPNAF. DNA of the CDR3: TGTGCCAGCAGCCAGCACTACGGACAGGGCGTATTTCCGAATGCTTTC.